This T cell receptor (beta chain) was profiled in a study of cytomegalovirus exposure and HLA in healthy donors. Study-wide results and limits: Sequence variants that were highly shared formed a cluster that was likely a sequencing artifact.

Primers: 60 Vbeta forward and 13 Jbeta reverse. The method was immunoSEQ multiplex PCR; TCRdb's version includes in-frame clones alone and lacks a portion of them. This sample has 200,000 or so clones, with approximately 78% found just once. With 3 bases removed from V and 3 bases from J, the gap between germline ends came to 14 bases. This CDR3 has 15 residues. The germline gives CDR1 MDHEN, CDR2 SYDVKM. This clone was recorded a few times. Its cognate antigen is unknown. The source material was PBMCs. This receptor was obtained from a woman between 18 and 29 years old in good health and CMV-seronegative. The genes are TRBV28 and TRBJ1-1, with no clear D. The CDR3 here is CASSFSGGRYTEAFF. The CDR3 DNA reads TGTGCCAGCAGTTTTTCCGGAGGGAGGTACACTGAAGCTTTCTTT.